Below, one T cell receptor beta chain is given with its context. The sample originates from a study of T-cell memory formation after mild COVID-19. TCRdb used MiXCR to reprocess the 5' RACE reads, holding one entry per CDR3 protein. The table lists about 290,000 distinct CDR3 sequences, less than 20% of them singletons. CDR3 length: 11 amino acids. The V gene's germline CDR1 is SGHRS and CDR2 YFSETQ. The V end lost 7 bases, the J end lost 2 bases, and 7 bases lay between the germline ends. The clonotype comes from a man aged 18 to 35 who had mild COVID-19 (a few samples of this study predate the infection). Cell type and time point are not known. This sequence joins TRBV5-1 and TRBJ2-7; D ambiguous. Sequences were obtained from PBMCs or a T cell subset sorted from them (not recorded which). CDR3 amino acids: CASGETYEQYF. As DNA, the CDR3 is TGCGCCAGCGGGGAAACCTACGAGCAGTACTTC.